These 26 T cell receptor beta chains originate from one sample sequenced in a study of blood T cells in healthy people across ages. A J-beta primer mix and a sample-barcoded 5' primer were used in a second PCR of about 7 to 12 cycles. From the 5' RACE reads, TCRdb called clonotypes with MiXCR, one entry per CDR3 protein. The sample lists about 670,000 distinct CDR3 sequences, roughly 43% occurring once. Sequencing input: blood. The receptor set was obtained from a man older than 75 in good health.

The chain couples TRBV28 to TRBJ2-7; D ambiguous. CDR3 length: 13 residues. The germline CDR1 and CDR2 sequences are MDHEN and SYDVKM. The V and J ends lost 6 bases and 1 base respectively, with 10 bases between them. CDR3 nucleotide sequence: TGTGCCAGCAGCAGGATGGGATCCTACGAGCAGTACTTC. This encodes CASSRMGSYEQYF.

The chain couples TRBV6-2 or TRBV6-3 to TRBJ2-1; the D gene is possibly TRBD2 (6 bases). Germline loops: CDR1 MNHEY, CDR2 SVGEGT. The CDR3 is 16 residues long. Deletions cut 2 bases from V and 1 base from J, with 12 bases between. CDR3 sequence: CASSYGGSMSYNEQFF. CDR3 sequence (DNA): TGTGCCAGCAGTTACGGAGGGAGTATGTCCTACAATGAGCAGTTCTTC.

The chain is built from TRBV29-1 and TRBJ2-5; TRBD2 might be the D (7 bases). The CDR3 totals 15 residues. V was cut by 0 bases and J by 5 bases, with 16 bases left in between. Germline CDR1 and CDR2: SQVTM and ANQGSEA. The CDR3, as DNA: TGCAGCGTTGAAGACCGGGGGGCAGTAAGGGAGACCCAGTACTTC. Translated, it gives CSVEDRGAVRETQYF.

CDR3 amino acids: CSVGQAGETQYF. The CDR3 DNA follows: TGCAGCGTGGGGCAGGCCGGAGAGACCCAGTACTTC. The rearrangement joins TRBV29-1 to TRBJ2-5; tentatively, D is TRBD1 (5 bases). The CDR3 runs to 12 residues. Trimming took off 6 bases at V and 4 bases at J, with 12 bases between the two ends. Germline CDR1 reads SQVTM; CDR2 reads ANQGSEA.

V usage is TRBV20-1 and J usage is TRBJ2-1; TRBD2 matches at 9 bases. The CDR3 has 16 residues. The junction had 16 bases not matched to a gene; V was cut back by 3 bases and J by 10 bases. Germline V gives CDR1 DFQATT, CDR2 SNEGSKA (reference sequence). In nucleotides, the CDR3 is TGCAGTGCTAGTGGCGAATTCGGCGGGGGGGTGGACGAGCAGTTCTTC. Translation gives CSASGEFGGGVDEQFF.

This rearrangement joins TRBV2 to TRBJ2-4; 10 bases map to TRBD2. This CDR3 is 19 amino acids long. Losses at the gene ends were 1 base for V and 2 bases for J; bases not matched to a gene: 11. Germline V gene sequence: CDR1 SNHLY, CDR2 FYNNEI. The CDR3 sequence is CASSEERSGGAGSKNIQYF. For the CDR3, the DNA is TGTGCCAGCAGTGAAGAACGAAGCGGGGGGGCGGGGTCCAAAAACATTCAGTACTTC.

The chain is built from TRBV4-1 and TRBJ2-5; 9 bases align to TRBD1. Judging by the DNA end, TRBJ2-7 fits better; the J call may be wrong. The germline CDR1 and CDR2 sequences are MGHRA and YSYEKL. This CDR3 is 17 amino acids long. CDR3 sequence (DNA): TGCGCCAGCAGCCAAGATCAGGGCTGGGGACAGGGCTACGAGCAGTACTTC. Translation: CASSQDQGWGQGYEQYF.

There are many counts of this clonotype. The chain joins TRBV7-2 to TRBJ2-5; TRBD1 might be the D (7 bases). Germline lookup yields CDR1 SGHTA and CDR2 FQGNSA. The CDR3 is 15 amino acids. V was cut by 7 bases and J by 4 bases, with 19 bases left in between. The CDR3 DNA follows: TGTGCCAGCACCAACCAGGGGGGTTTGGGAGAGACCCAGTACTTC. It is translated as CASTNQGGLGETQYF.

The V call is TRBV6-2 or TRBV6-3, the J call TRBJ2-3; D unclear. CDR3 length equals 12 residues. Germline assignment: CDR1 MNHEY and CDR2 SVGEGT. V dropped 5 bases and J dropped 4 bases, with 7 bases sitting between them. The chain's CDR3 is CASSHRPDTQYF. CDR3 nucleotides: TGTGCCAGCAGTCACCGCCCAGATACGCAGTATTTT.

This clonotype was recorded a few times. The chain links TRBV6-2 or TRBV6-3 to TRBJ2-7, with TRBD2 as a possible D gene (6 bases). The V gene's germline CDR1 is MNHEY and CDR2 SVGEGT. Trimming pared 3 bases from V and 4 bases from J, leaving 16 bases between. The CDR3 spans 15 residues. Here the CDR3 reads CASSYLYPGTYEQYF. The CDR3 DNA reads as TGTGCCAGCAGTTATCTATATCCGGGGACTTACGAGCAGTACTTC.

The chain carries TRBV4-2 and TRBJ2-1; D is possibly TRBD1 (6 bases). This CDR3 is 16 amino acids long. Per the germline V gene, CDR1 is LGHNA and CDR2 is YNFKEQ. V was cut by 4 bases and J by 9 bases, with 22 bases left in between. The CDR3 DNA is TGTGCCAGCAGCCGAGGCTTAACAGGGATCTTCGCTGAGCAGTTCTTC. Encoded protein: CASSRGLTGIFAEQFF.

The rearrangement links TRBV29-1 to TRBJ2-3, with D possibly matching TRBD2 (5 bases). Germline values: CDR1 SQVTM, CDR2 ANQGSEA. CDR3 size: 13 residues. V was cut by 0 bases and J by 7 bases, with 11 bases left in between. The CDR3 DNA sequence: TGCAGCGTTGAAGATCTGAGGGAAAATACGCAGTATTTT. The encoded protein is CSVEDLRENTQYF.

The chain is built from TRBV15 and TRBJ1-1; maybe TRBD1 (6 bases). V dropped 0 bases and J dropped 2 bases, with 19 bases sitting between them. This CDR3 is 18 amino acids long. Germline V gene data show CDR1 as LNHNV and CDR2 as YYDKDF (reference sequence). The chain's CDR3 is CATSRDWGGRGRNTEAFF. The CDR3 region has the DNA TGTGCCACCAGCAGAGATTGGGGGGGGCGAGGGCGCAACACTGAAGCTTTCTTT. Variable domain in full (rest from reference TRBV15 and TRBJ1-1): DAMVIQNPRYQVTQFGKPVTLSCSQTLNHNVMYWYQQKSSQAPKLLFHYYDKDFNNEADTPDNFQSRRPNTSFCFLDIRSPGLGDTAMYLCATSRDWGGRGRNTEAFFGQGTRLTVV.

This chain connects TRBV6-5 to TRBJ1-2; 7 bases match TRBD1. CDR3 length: 17 residues. V trimming: 0 bases; J trimming: 5 bases; junction bases outside the gene matches: 12. Germline V gives CDR1 MNHEY, CDR2 SVGAGI. This CDR3 is CASSYSPGTEGGYGYTF. DNA for the CDR3: TGTGCCAGCAGTTACTCCCCCGGGACAGAGGGGGGATATGGCTACACCTTC.

A note on this clonotype: A much larger clone sits a single nucleotide away, making a read error possible. This sequence joins TRBV11-1 and TRBJ2-1; 11 bases line up with TRBD2. CDR3 size: 16 residues. Germline CDR1 SGHAT, CDR2 FQDESV (reference sequence). V shed 5 bases, J shed 13 bases, and the junction held 16 bases outside the gene matches. CDR3 DNA: TGTGCCAGCAGCGATAGGGGACTAGCGGACCAAGAGACCCAGTTCTTC. As protein: CASSDRGLADQETQFF.

This clonotype has a handful of counts. The chain employs TRBV28 and TRBJ2-3; 14 bases map to TRBD2. The CDR3 totals 15 residues. Germline CDR1 reads MDHEN; CDR2 reads SYDVKM. The V segment lost 6 bases and the J segment 5 bases; nucleotides outside the gene matches: 4. In DNA form, the CDR3 reads TGTGCCAGCAGCCGGACTAGCGGGAGGAAAGATACGCAGTATTTT. It encodes CASSRTSGRKDTQYF.

The rearrangement joins TRBV10-3 to TRBJ1-1; D call uncertain. This CDR3 comprises 13 residues. Germline V lookup: CDR1 ENHRY, CDR2 SYGVKD. V lost 3 bases and J 1 base, leaving 6 bases between the germline ends. In DNA form, the CDR3 reads TGTGCCATCAGTGAAGGGAGGAACACTGAAGCTTTCTTT. Its protein is CAISEGRNTEAFF.

Here the CDR3 reads CASSLVLGGSIAPYEQYF. CDR3 bases: TGCGCCAGCAGCTTGGTATTGGGAGGATCTATAGCCCCCTACGAGCAGTACTTC. The J gene is TRBJ2-7, the V gene TRBV5-1, with D maybe TRBD2 (6 bases). The CDR3 has 18 amino acids. Germline loops: CDR1 SGHRS, CDR2 YFSETQ. V was clipped by 0 bases and J by 2 bases, with 21 bases between them. Together with reference TRBV5-1 and TRBJ2-7, the CDR3 gives the full variable domain: KAGVTQTPRYLIKTRGQQVTLSCSPISGHRSVSWYQQTPGQGLQFLFEYFSETQRNKGNFPGRFSGRQFSNSRSEMNVSTLELGDSALYLCASSLVLGGSIAPYEQYFGPGTRLTVT.

V gene TRBV9 combines with J gene TRBJ2-1, with 9 bases that match TRBD2. V dropped 4 bases and J dropped 1; count of bases not matched to a gene: 9. The CDR3 totals 17 residues. CDR1 SGDLS and CDR2 YYNGEE come from the germline V gene. This CDR3 is CASSPTTSGDSYNEQFF. In DNA form, the CDR3 reads TGTGCCAGCAGCCCGACGACTAGCGGAGATTCCTACAATGAGCAGTTCTTC.

This clonotype was seen ten or more times. This chain connects TRBV7-2 to TRBJ1-2, with D unresolved. V lost 1 base and J 7 bases, leaving 7 bases between the germline ends. This CDR3 contains 12 residues. CDR1 is SGHTA, CDR2 FQGNSA, per germline. CDR3 protein: CASSLDRRGYTF. The DNA of the CDR3 is TGTGCCAGCAGCTTAGATAGGCGTGGCTACACCTTC.

CDR3 amino acids: CASSERGVISGANVLTF. As DNA, the CDR3 is TGTGCCAGCAGCGAACGGGGGGTCATCTCTGGGGCCAACGTCCTGACTTTC. The chain links TRBV11-1 to TRBJ2-6; 7 bases align to TRBD2. V dropped 5 bases and J dropped 0; count of bases not matched to a gene: 7. This CDR3 region has 17 residues. Looked up from germline, CDR1 is SGHAT and CDR2 is FQDESV (reference sequence).

The J gene is TRBJ1-6, the V gene TRBV20-1; 8 bases align to TRBD1. The CDR3 loop spans 15 amino acids. V was clipped by 5 bases and J by 9 bases; unmatched bases: 12. Germline V gene data show CDR1 as DFQATT and CDR2 as SNEGSKA (reference sequence). The CDR3 nucleotides are TGCAGTGCTGAATCAGGACAGGGTAGAAGTTCACCCCTCCACTTT. The encoded protein is CSAESGQGRSSPLHF.

The rearrangement joins TRBV20-1 to TRBJ2-7; 8 bases line up with TRBD2. This CDR3 has 13 amino acids. Germline values: CDR1 DFQATT, CDR2 SNEGSKA (reference sequence). V gave up 4 bases and J gave up 2 bases; unmatched junction bases: 4. Here the CDR3 reads CSATPGGAYEQYF. In nucleotides, the CDR3 is TGCAGTGCTACCCCGGGAGGGGCCTACGAGCAGTACTTC.

The sample holds a few counts of this clonotype. The chain uses TRBV20-1 and TRBJ2-7, with D maybe TRBD1 (6 bases). Trimming stripped 3 bases from V and 7 bases from J, with 10 bases between. CDR3 length: 11 residues. Germline CDR1 and CDR2: DFQATT and SNEGSKA (reference sequence). CDR3: CSASPRGEQYF. CDR3 DNA sequence: TGCAGTGCTAGTCCAAGGGGGGAGCAGTACTTC.

The rearrangement joins TRBV12-3 or TRBV12-4 to TRBJ2-7; 14 nucleotides match TRBD2. The CDR3 has 17 residues. V lost 4 bases and J lost 0; bases outside the gene matches: 5. The CDR3 coding sequence is TGTGCCAGCAGTTCGGGACTAGCGGGAGTCGACTCCTACGAGCAGTACTTC. This sequence encodes CASSSGLAGVDSYEQYF.

This clonotype was detected only a few times. The chain employs TRBV4-2 and TRBJ2-1; D unresolved. Germline CDR1 and CDR2: LGHNA and YNFKEQ. This CDR3 contains 13 residues. V gave up 0 bases and J gave up 6 bases, with 6 bases separating them. CDR3 amino acids: CASSQEGANEQFF. DNA for the CDR3: TGTGCCAGCAGCCAAGAAGGCGCCAATGAGCAGTTCTTC.